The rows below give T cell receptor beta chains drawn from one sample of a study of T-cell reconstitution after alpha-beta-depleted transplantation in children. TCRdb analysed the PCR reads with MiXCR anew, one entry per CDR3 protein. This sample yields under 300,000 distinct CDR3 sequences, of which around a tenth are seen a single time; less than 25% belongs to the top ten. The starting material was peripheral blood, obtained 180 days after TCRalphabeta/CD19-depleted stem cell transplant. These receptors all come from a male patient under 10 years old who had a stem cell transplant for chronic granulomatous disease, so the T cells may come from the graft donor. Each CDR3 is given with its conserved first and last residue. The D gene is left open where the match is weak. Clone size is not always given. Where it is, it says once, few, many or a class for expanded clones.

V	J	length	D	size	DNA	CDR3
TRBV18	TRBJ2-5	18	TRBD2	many	TGTGCCAGCTCACCAGGTGTGGCTAGCGGGAGCAACGGGGAGACCCAGTACTTC	CASSPGVASGSNGETQYF
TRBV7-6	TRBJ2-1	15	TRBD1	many	TGTGCCAGCAGCTCCCGGGACAGGGGTGGAGATGAGCAGTTCTTC	CASSSRDRGGDEQFF
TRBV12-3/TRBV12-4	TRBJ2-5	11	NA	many	TGTGCCAGCAGTTTAGTTGGGGCTCAGTACTTC	CASSLVGAQYF
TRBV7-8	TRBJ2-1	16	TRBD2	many	TGTGCCAGCAGCGGACAAGGGCGGGAGTTTTACAATGAGCAGTTCTTC	CASSGQGREFYNEQFF
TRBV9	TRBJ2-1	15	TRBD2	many	TGTGCCAGCAGCGTAGGGACTAGCGGGAGTAGTGAGCAGTTCTTC	CASSVGTSGSSEQFF
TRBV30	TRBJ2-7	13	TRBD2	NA	TGTGCCTTCCAGCGGGAGGATCTTAGTGAGCAGTACTTC	CAFQREDLSEQYF
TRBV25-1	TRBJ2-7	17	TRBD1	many	TGTGCCAGCAGTGAAGTAGGACAGGGGGTTTCTCCCTACGAGCAGTACTTC	CASSEVGQGVSPYEQYF
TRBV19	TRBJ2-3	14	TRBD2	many	TGTGCCAGTAGTATCGGAGGACTAGCGGGAACGCAGTATTTT	CASSIGGLAGTQYF
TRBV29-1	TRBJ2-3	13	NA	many	TGCAGCGTTGAAATGGACTCCACAGATACGCAGTATTTT	CSVEMDSTDTQYF
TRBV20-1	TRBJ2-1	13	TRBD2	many	TGCAGTGCACCCGGGACTAGTCATGATGAGCAGTTCTTC	CSAPGTSHDEQFF
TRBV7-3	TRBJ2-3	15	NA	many	TGTGCCAGCAGCTTAAACCTTGCGGCCACAGATACGCAGTATTTT	CASSLNLAATDTQYF
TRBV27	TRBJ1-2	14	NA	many	TGTGCCAGCAGCAGAGACCTTATTCGCTATGGCTACACCTTC	CASSRDLIRYGYTF
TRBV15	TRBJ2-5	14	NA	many	TGTGCCACCAGCAGAGTTGGGGTTTTGGAGACCCAGTACTTC	CATSRVGVLETQYF
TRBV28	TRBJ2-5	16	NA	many	TGTGCCAGCAGTTTAATTCTAGCAGGATCCCAAGAGACCCAGTACTTC	CASSLILAGSQETQYF
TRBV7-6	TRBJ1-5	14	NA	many	TGTGCCAGCAGCTTAGCGGGTCGGAATCAGCCCCAGCATTTT	CASSLAGRNQPQHF
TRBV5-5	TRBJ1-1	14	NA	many	TGTGCCAGCAGAAATATGCCCGACGACACTGAAGCTTTCTTT	CASRNMPDDTEAFF
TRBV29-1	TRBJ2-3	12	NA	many	TGCAGCGTCACCCCGGTTGGCGATACGCAGTATTTT	CSVTPVGDTQYF
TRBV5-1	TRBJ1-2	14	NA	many	TGCGCCAGCAGCTCAGGGGACGGAAACTATGGCTACACCTTC	CASSSGDGNYGYTF
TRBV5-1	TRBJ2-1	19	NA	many	TGCGCCAGCAGCTCGATGGGGGCCTCGGGTTGGAGCTCCTACAATGAGCAGTTCTTC	CASSSMGASGWSSYNEQFF
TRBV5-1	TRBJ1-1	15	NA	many	TGCGCCAGCAGTTTATCGGTTGCGGTTAACACTGAAGCTTTCTTT	CASSLSVAVNTEAFF
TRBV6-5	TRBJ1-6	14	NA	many	TGTGCCAGCAGTTACGGGCAGGGAGGTCCACCCCTCCACTTT	CASSYGQGGPPLHF
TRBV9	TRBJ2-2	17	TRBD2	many	TGTGCCAGCAGCGGCAGACTAGCGGGGGAGAACACCGGGGAGCTGTTTTTT	CASSGRLAGENTGELFF
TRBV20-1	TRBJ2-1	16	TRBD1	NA	TGCAGTGCTAGAGATTTCGTCAAGGGGGCTTACAATGAGCAGTTCTTC	CSARDFVKGAYNEQFF
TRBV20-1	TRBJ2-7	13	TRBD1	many	TGCAGTGTTGGGGACAGGGTAATCTACGAGCAGTACTTC	CSVGDRVIYEQYF
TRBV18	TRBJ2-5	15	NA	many	TGTGCCAGCTCCACCCTCTCGTCGGTAGGGGAGACCCAGTACTTC	CASSTLSSVGETQYF
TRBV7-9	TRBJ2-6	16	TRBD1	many	TGTGCCAGCAGCTCGGGACAGGCCTCTGGGGCCAACGTCCTGACTTTC	CASSSGQASGANVLTF
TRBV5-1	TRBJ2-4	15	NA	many	TGCGCCAGCAGTAAAACAGTATTAGCCAAAAACATTCAGTACTTC	CASSKTVLAKNIQYF
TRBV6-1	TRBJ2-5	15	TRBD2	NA	TGTGCCAGCTCGAGGACTAGCGGGAATGGAGAGACCCAGTACTTC	CASSRTSGNGETQYF
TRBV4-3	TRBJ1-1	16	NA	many	TGCGCCAGCAGCCAAGATCTCAGAGACAAGAACACTGAAGCTTTCTTT	CASSQDLRDKNTEAFF
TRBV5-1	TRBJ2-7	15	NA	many	TGCGCCAGCAGCTTGGCTTCCGGGACTCTCTACGAGCAGTACTTC	CASSLASGTLYEQYF
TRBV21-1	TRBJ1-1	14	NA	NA	TGTGCCAGCAGCATGGTAAGGATGAACACTGAAGCTTTCTTT	CASSMVRMNTEAFF
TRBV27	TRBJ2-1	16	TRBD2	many	TGTGCCAGCAGTCCCCGGACTAGCGGCCTTTGGTATGAGCAGTTCTTC	CASSPRTSGLWYEQFF
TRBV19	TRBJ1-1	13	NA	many	TGTGCCAGTAGTCCTTTCTCCGGGCCTGAAGCTTTCTTT	CASSPFSGPEAFF
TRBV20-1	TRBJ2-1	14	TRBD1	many	TGCCAAGTGGGGGACAGGGCGACCTACAATGAGCAGTTCTTC	CQVGDRATYNEQFF
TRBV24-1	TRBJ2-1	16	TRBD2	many	TGTGCCACCAGTGACCCTCAGCGGGAGGGTCGGGATGAGCAGTTCTTC	CATSDPQREGRDEQFF
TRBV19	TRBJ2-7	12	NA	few	TGTGCCAGTACCAGCCCACACTACGAGCAGTACTTC	CASTSPHYEQYF
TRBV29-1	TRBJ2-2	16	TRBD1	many	TGCAGCGTCCTTGGGTTCGGGGACAGATTCACCGGGGAGCTGTTTTTT	CSVLGFGDRFTGELFF
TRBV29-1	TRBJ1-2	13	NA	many	TGCAGCGTTGGCAGGGAAGCTAACTATGGCTACACCTTC	CSVGREANYGYTF
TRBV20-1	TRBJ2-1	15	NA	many	TGCAGTGCTACCCGGGGTTCGAGCTCCTACAATGAGCAGTTCTTC	CSATRGSSSYNEQFF
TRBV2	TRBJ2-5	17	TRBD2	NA	TGTGCCTTCTGTTCTCATAGGGCGACTAGCGGCCAAGAGACCCAGTACTTC	CAFCSHRATSGQETQYF
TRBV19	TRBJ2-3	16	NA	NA	TGTGCCAGTAGTATGGGAACACAACACTTCACAGATACGCAGTATTTT	CASSMGTQHFTDTQYF
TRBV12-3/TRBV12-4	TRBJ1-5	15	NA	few	TGTGCCAGCATGTCCCTCGGACAGTACAATCAGCCCCAGCATTTT	CASMSLGQYNQPQHF
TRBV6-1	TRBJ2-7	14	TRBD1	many	TGTGCCAGCAGTGAATGGGGGACAGACTACGAGCAGTACTTC	CASSEWGTDYEQYF
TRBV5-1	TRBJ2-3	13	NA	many	TGCGCCAGCAGCCCACTTATTGAAGATACGCAGTATTTT	CASSPLIEDTQYF
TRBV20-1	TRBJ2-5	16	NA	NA	TGCTGTGCTAGGGAGGAGGAGGAATACCCAACGGAGACCCAGTACTTC	CCAREEEEYPTETQYF
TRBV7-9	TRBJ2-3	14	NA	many	TGTGCCGGTCAGGAGGGGAGACCCACAGATACGCAGTATTTT	CAGQEGRPTDTQYF
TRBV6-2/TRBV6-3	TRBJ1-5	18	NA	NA	TGTGCCAGCAGTCCATCCGGGACGAATCATTATAGCAATCAGCCCCAGCATTTT	CASSPSGTNHYSNQPQHF
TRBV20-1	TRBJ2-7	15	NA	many	TGCAGTGCCTCGGACAGTTCGGGGGTTGGGTACGAGCAGTACTTC	CSASDSSGVGYEQYF
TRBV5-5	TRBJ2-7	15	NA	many	TGTGCCAGCAGCCCGGAATACTATAGCTCCTACGAGCAGTACTTC	CASSPEYYSSYEQYF
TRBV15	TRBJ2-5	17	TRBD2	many	TGTGCCACCAGCAGAGGAGGAGCGGGAGGGCCGGGGGAGACCCAGTACTTC	CATSRGGAGGPGETQYF
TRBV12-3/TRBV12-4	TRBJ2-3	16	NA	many	TGTGCCAGCAGTCGATCTCTAGCCCTCAGCACAGATACGCAGTATTTT	CASSRSLALSTDTQYF
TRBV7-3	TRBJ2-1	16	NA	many	TGTGCCAGCAGCTTAAGCCACCGGAGCTCCTACAATGAGCAGTTCTTC	CASSLSHRSSYNEQFF